This T cell receptor (beta chain) was observed in a study of blood T cell repertoires in COVID-19. About the research overall: PBMCs, B-cell-depleted T cells, or T cells provided the cDNA or gDNA that made up the material.

Clones were sequenced by immunoSEQ multiplex PCR, and TCRdb holds only the in-frame ones, with some missing. Of about 400,000 clones in the sample, 85% to 90% were seen once. Germline V gene lookup returns CDR1 LNHNV and CDR2 YYDKDF (reference sequence). V was clipped by 3 bases and J by 2 bases, with 7 bases between them. The CDR3 is made up of 13 amino acids. The genes are TRBV15 and TRBJ1-2; D uncertain. Sequencing was performed on peripheral blood. This receptor was obtained from a human donor in a cohort sampled during active COVID-19. CDR3 nucleotides: TGTGCCACCAGCAGGCGCAAGAACTATGGCTACACCTTC. This translates into CATSRRKNYGYTF.